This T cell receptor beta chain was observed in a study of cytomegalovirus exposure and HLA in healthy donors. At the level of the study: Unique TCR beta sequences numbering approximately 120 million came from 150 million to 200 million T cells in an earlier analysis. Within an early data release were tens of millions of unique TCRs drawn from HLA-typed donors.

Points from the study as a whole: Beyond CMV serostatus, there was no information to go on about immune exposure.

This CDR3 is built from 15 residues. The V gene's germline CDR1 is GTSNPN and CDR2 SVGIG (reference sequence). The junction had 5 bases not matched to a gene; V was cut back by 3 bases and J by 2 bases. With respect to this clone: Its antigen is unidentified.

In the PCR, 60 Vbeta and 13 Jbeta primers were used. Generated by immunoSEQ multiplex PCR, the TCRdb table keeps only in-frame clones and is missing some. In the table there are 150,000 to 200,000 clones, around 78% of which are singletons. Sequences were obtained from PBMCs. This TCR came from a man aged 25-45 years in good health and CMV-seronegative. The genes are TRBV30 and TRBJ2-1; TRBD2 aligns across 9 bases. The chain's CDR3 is CAWRDPSGAYNEQFF. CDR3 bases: TGTGCCTGGAGGGATCCTAGCGGGGCCTACAATGAGCAGTTCTTC.